This T cell receptor beta chain derives from a study of a mutant IDH1 vaccine in newly diagnosed glioma (dated by TCRdb to 2020 to 2023). For the study in its entirety: In the chemotherapy-containing groups, vaccination started alongside temozolomide cycles, whereas in patients who had radiotherapy alone it started 4-6 weeks after radiotherapy. The 32 treated patients were about 60% male and roughly 40% female, with a mean age of approximately 40 years. Prior to enrollment, standard therapy consisting of radiotherapy alone, temozolomide alone, or radiochemotherapy with temozolomide had been administered to patients, with the combination being received by most patients. Visit V12 was the week-35 safety follow-up and visit V13 was the week-47 end of study. Peripheral blood was drawn at six visits: V03 (baseline), V05, V07, V10, V12 and V13. For exploratory analyses, some 24 treated patients had longitudinal TCRB deep sequencing done wherever samples were available.

V is pruned by 4 bases and J by 1 base, leaving 2 bases of the junction without a gene match. CDR1 and CDR2 (SGHRS, YFSETQ) derive from the germline V gene. The CDR3 spans 14 residues, from the cysteine through the phenylalanine. The CDR3 DNA has 42 bases and is translated from base 1. The receptor library was made with the immunoSEQ multiplex PCR assay. Rearranged TCR beta chain sequences were amplified with the hsTCRB Kit following the manufacturer's protocol. TCRB libraries were sequenced on an Illumina MiSeq. The original pipeline was this. The proprietary platform of the kit vendor was used for demultiplexing, trimming and gene mapping. TCRdb retrieved this table from immuneACCESS and kept in-frame rearrangements only. Not all clones are present; in checked studies, unresolved V genes account for under half, and no reason is known for the remainder. V and J calls and clone size are given by that table; D and trimming were obtained from the DNA. The sample profile shows 42,000 or so clones; roughly 80% of them were found once. Approximately 4.8% of the sample lies in the top ten.

Per the publication, the time point label means: week 35, safety follow-up. Each vaccine dose was 300 ug of a 20-mer mutant IDH1 peptide in Montanide, given subcutaneously with topical imiquimod. Eight vaccinations were administered to patients in weeks 1, 3, 5, 7, 11, 15, 19 and 23, corresponding to visits V03 through V10. All donors had newly diagnosed IDH1-mutant astrocytomas of WHO grade 3 or 4 that showed loss of nuclear ATRX. The samples were drawn from NOA16, a multicentre, single-arm, open-label phase I trial in Germany that tested a mutant IDH1 peptide vaccine in humans for the first time. Genomic DNA for TCRB sequencing was extracted from EDTA blood using the DNeasy Blood and Tissue Kit. Remarks on this clone: This receptor's antigen is unknown. Per-base qualities were not stored, and no clone one base away is much larger.

The paper as a whole reports these results and caveats: According to the authors, sample limitations meant that analyses of patient blood samples could not be reproduced. Availability determined which PBMC samples were chosen for TCRB deep sequencing. Immune responses induced by the vaccine were seen in roughly 92% of patients across multiple MHC alleles. Pseudoprogression seemed to be unrelated to changes in the top peripheral T cell clonotypes found by TCRB sequencing.

The TCR comes from a woman between 50 and 59 years old with glioma. The starting material was PBMCs, obtained from a glioma patient whose treatment included an IDH1 peptide vaccine. The chain employs TRBV5-1 and TRBJ2-3, and 8 bases in between align with TRBD2. At the DNA level, the sequence is TGCGCCAGCAGCAATAGCGGGGGCACAGATACGCAGTATTTT. It is translated as CASSNSGGTDTQYF.